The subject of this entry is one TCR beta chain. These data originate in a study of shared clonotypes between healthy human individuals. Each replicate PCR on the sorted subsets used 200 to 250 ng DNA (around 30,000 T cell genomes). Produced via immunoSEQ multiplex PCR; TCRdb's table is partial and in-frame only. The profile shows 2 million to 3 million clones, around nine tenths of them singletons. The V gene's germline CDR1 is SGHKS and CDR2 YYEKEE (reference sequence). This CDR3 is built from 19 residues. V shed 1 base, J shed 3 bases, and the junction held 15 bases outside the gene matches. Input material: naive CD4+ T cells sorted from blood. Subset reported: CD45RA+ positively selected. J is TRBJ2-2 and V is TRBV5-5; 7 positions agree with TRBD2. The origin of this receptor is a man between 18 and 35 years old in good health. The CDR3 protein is CASSLFSVSGRGYTGELFF. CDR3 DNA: TGTGCCAGCAGCTTGTTCTCAGTAAGCGGGCGGGGGTACACCGGGGAGCTGTTTTTT. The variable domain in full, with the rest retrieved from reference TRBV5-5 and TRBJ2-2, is DAGVTQSPTHLIKTRGQQVTLRCSPISGHKSVSWYQQVLGQGPQFIFQYYEKEERGRGNFPDRFSARQFPNYSSELNVNALLLGDSALYLCASSLFSVSGRGYTGELFFGEGSRLTVL.